Listed below are T cell receptor beta chains from one sample, sequenced in a study of blood T cells in healthy people across ages. From the 5' RACE reads, TCRdb called clonotypes with MiXCR, one entry per CDR3 protein. The sample has around 1,700,000 distinct CDR3 sequences, about 30% seen once. The material sequenced was blood. These receptors came from a woman aged 30 to 39 in good health. Each CDR3 is given with its conserved first and last residue. The D gene is left open where the match is weak.

j_gene | d_gene | v_gene | CDR3aa
TRBJ1-2 | . | TRBV6-5 | CATSYGSRWGCTF
TRBJ2-7 | . | TRBV11-1 | CASSKAQVYEQYF
TRBJ1-3 | . | TRBV20-1 | CSAGAGEGGNTIYF
TRBJ2-6 | . | TRBV2 | CASSGEAGANVLTF
TRBJ1-2 | . | TRBV29-1 | CSVAGVFANSVNGYTF
TRBJ2-6 | . | TRBV7-9 | CASSPWGARALPGANVLTF
TRBJ2-2 | . | TRBV5-1 | CAISLGGPNTGELFF
TRBJ2-1 | TRBD2 | TRBV18 | CASSPRVAGISYNEQFF
TRBJ2-5 | TRBD2 | TRBV11-2 | CASRGTTGTRGYF
TRBJ2-2 | TRBD1 | TRBV5-1 | CASSLQTGSTGELFF
TRBJ2-7 | TRBD1 | TRBV7-6 | CASSLGQGFERHAYEQYF
TRBJ2-5 | . | TRBV9 | CASSVSGRRQETQYF
TRBJ2-1 | TRBD2 | TRBV2 | CASRPTSGEQFF
TRBJ2-1 | TRBD2 | TRBV19 | CASSILGTSFEQFF
TRBJ2-3 | . | TRBV6-1 | CASMPIQRTDTQYF
TRBJ1-2 | TRBD1 | TRBV25-1 | CASSRAGTGIYGYTF
TRBJ2-7 | . | TRBV4-1 | CASSQGKGQSYEQYF
TRBJ1-2 | . | TRBV29-1 | CSVEVESGVGYGYTF
TRBJ1-2 | . | TRBV29-1 | CSVASSYYGYTF
TRBJ1-1 | . | TRBV20-1 | CSARATTRMNTGAFF
TRBJ2-2 | . | TRBV2 | CASSEETTTGELFF
TRBJ1-2 | . | TRBV10-3 | CAISGKGGNYGYTF
TRBJ2-7 | . | TRBV24-1 | CATSLSRNYEQYF
TRBJ2-1 | . | TRBV10-3 | CAISEYQGLDNEQFF
TRBJ1-4 | TRBD1 | TRBV6-5 | CASRDRANEKLFF
TRBJ1-4 | . | TRBV7-2 | CASSSRRGLGEEKLFF
TRBJ2-7 | TRBD1 | TRBV27 | CASSWGTGGREQYF
TRBJ2-7 | . | TRBV11-2 | CASSSGPATKQYF
TRBJ2-7 | . | TRBV10-3 | CAISGGQDRSTYEQYF
TRBJ2-3 | . | TRBV7-9 | CASSLALVRTDTQYF
TRBJ2-4 | . | TRBV18 | CASSPYIGANEQYF
TRBJ1-1 | . | TRBV12-3/TRBV12-4 | CASSLSDRSGLDTEAFF
TRBJ2-1 | . | TRBV12-3/TRBV12-4 | CASSRTSGRGINEQFF
TRBJ2-1 | . | TRBV29-1 | CSVVRDGGSYNEQFF
TRBJ1-6 | . | TRBV3-1 | CASSLDVDSPLHF
TRBJ2-5 | TRBD2 | TRBV7-2 | CASSLVGTSGLETQYF
TRBJ2-1 | . | TRBV18 | CASSPQLGDEQFF
TRBJ1-6 | . | TRBV28 | CASSLVATLNNSPLHF
TRBJ2-7 | TRBD2 | TRBV13 | CASSLVSGTSEYEQYF
TRBJ2-3 | . | TRBV29-1 | CSVGLGEASTDTQYF
TRBJ2-1 | . | TRBV7-2 | CASSLMGPYNEQFF
TRBJ2-5 | TRBD2 | TRBV5-1 | CASSLSPSGSKETQYF
TRBJ2-5 | TRBD2 | TRBV28 | CASSLLGGEDQETQYF
TRBJ2-3 | . | TRBV15 | CATSRRTGSDTQYF
TRBJ2-7 | TRBD2 | TRBV5-1 | CASSSRITSGSYEQYF
TRBJ2-3 | . | TRBV3-1 | CASSRSQPHTDTQYF
TRBJ1-3 | . | TRBV7-6 | CASSLVSPGYSGNTIYF
TRBJ2-1 | TRBD1 | TRBV2 | CASVRQGANEQFF
TRBJ2-1 | TRBD2 | TRBV29-1 | CSVGASGEIYNEQFF
TRBJ2-4 | . | TRBV7-9 | CASSMVAYEEYF
TRBJ2-5 | TRBD2 | TRBV6-2/TRBV6-3 | CASTYRTSGRTNGQYF
TRBJ2-1 | . | TRBV3-1 | CASSQDSVGSRDGEQFF
TRBJ2-7 | TRBD1 | TRBV4-1 | CASSQRLTHGQGTYEQYF
TRBJ2-7 | . | TRBV4-3 | CASSQGAGTALYEQYF